This T cell receptor (beta chain) was observed in a study of T cells in Graves' hyperthyroidism and ophthalmopathy. RNA transcripts provided the source from which TCR beta CDR3 regions were amplified. First-round RT-PCR with HTBI primers amplified the TCR CDR3 region. TCRdb analysed the multiplex PCR reads with MiXCR anew, one entry per CDR3 protein. The sample has about 610,000 distinct CDR3 sequences; around 45% are singletons. In germline, CDR1 is SEHNR, CDR2 FQNEAQ (reference sequence). CDR3 length equals 13 residues. The V gene end was trimmed by 4 bases and the J gene end by 10 bases; junction bases not matched to a gene: 8.

This rearrangement joins TRBV7-9 to TRBJ1-2; 8 bases line up with TRBD1. This receptor was taken from a woman aged 18-29 years with Graves' hyperthyroidism. The source material was peripheral blood or thyroid tissue (not recorded which). The CDR3 sequence: CASSSGQVFVYTF. In DNA, the CDR3 is TGTGCCAGCAGCTCGGGACAGGTTTTTGTCTACACCTTC.